Each of the 27 T cell receptor beta chains below was sequenced from the same sample in a study of CD8+ T cells in alopecia areata. The authors extracted RNA and reverse transcribed it into cDNA as the sequencing template. The protocol was immunoSEQ multiplex PCR, while the TCRdb copy is restricted to in-frame clones and leaves out a portion. The table has 200,000 to 250,000 clones, under 75% seen once. Treatment in this sample: oral pan-JAK inhibitor, 5-10 mg twice daily. The sample in question was CD4+ T cells sorted from blood, obtained at week 4, from a patient treated with tofacitinib. The receptors were gathered from a human donor with alopecia areata.

The chain couples TRBV7-2 to TRBJ1-1, with 8 bases lining up with TRBD1. CDR3 length equals 14 residues. Germline V gene data show CDR1 as SGHTA and CDR2 as FQGNSA. V trimming: 4 bases; J trimming: 3 bases; junction bases outside the gene matches: 4. The CDR3 DNA sequence: TGTGCCAGCAGCTCCGGGACAGGCTACACTGAAGCTTTCTTT. Its translation is CASSSGTGYTEAFF. Full variable domain (rest looked up from reference TRBV7-2 and TRBJ1-1): GAGVSQSPSNKVTEKGKDVELRCDPISGHTALYWYRQSLGQGLEFLIYFQGNSAPDKSGLPSDRFSAERTGGSVSTLTIQRTQQEDSAVYLCASSSGTGYTEAFFGQGTRLTVV.

In this sample, this clone turned up a few times. The chain uses TRBV7-2 and TRBJ1-6; 9 nucleotides match TRBD1. The CDR3 has 15 amino acids. Trimming took 5 bases from V and 6 from J; bases not matched to a gene: 5. The germline V gene has CDR1 SGHTA and CDR2 FQGNSA. The DNA of the CDR3 is TGTGCCAGCAGCAGTGACAGGGGGAGTAATTCACCCCTCCACTTT. Translating it yields CASSSDRGSNSPLHF.

The chain has TRBV2 and TRBJ1-6; TRBD1 might be the D (5 bases). The V gene's germline CDR1 is SNHLY and CDR2 FYNNEI. Trimming pared 3 bases from V and 7 bases from J, leaving 16 bases between. The CDR3 is 16 residues long. In DNA form, the CDR3 reads TGTGCCAGCAGTGATAGGGGCGCGGCTCGGAATTCACCCCTCCACTTT. It yields the protein CASSDRGAARNSPLHF.

This clone has only a few counts. This rearrangement joins TRBV5-1 to TRBJ2-3; 9 bases are a match to TRBD2. This CDR3 is built from 15 residues. With V trimmed by 1 base and J by 2 bases, 2 bases remained unmatched. Germline V lookup: CDR1 SGHRS, CDR2 YFSETQ. Here the CDR3 DNA reads TGCGCCAGCAGCTTGTGGACTAGCGCCACAGATACGCAGTATTTT. Its protein product is CASSLWTSATDTQYF.

This clone was seen ten or more times. The chain recombines TRBV19 with TRBJ2-5; TRBD2 aligns across 8 bases. Germline CDR1 reads LNHDA; CDR2 reads SQIVND (reference sequence). The CDR3 loop spans 14 amino acids. V was pared by 8 bases and J by 6 bases, with 11 bases of the junction left unmatched. CDR3 in amino acids: CASPKGLAVKTQYF. The CDR3 bases are TGTGCCAGTCCGAAAGGACTAGCTGTTAAGACCCAGTACTTC.

This rearrangement joins TRBV2 to TRBJ2-7; D might be TRBD1 (6 bases). The CDR3 length is 15 residues. The germline V gene has CDR1 SNHLY and CDR2 FYNNEI. V was pared by 6 bases and J by 1 base, with 16 bases between. The CDR3 DNA sequence: TGTGCCAGCAGCCTCACCGGACAGCGGTCCTACGAGCAGTACTTC. Residues: CASSLTGQRSYEQYF.

The rearrangement uses TRBV29-1 and TRBJ1-2, with D maybe TRBD1 (6 bases). CDR3 size: 15 residues. Germline V gene sequence: CDR1 SQVTM, CDR2 ANQGSEA. The V gene lost 3 bases and the J gene lost 8 bases, with 22 bases spanning the gap. CDR3 sequence: CSVDADLTGLGGYTF. The CDR3 DNA reads as TGCAGCGTTGATGCCGATTTAACAGGGTTGGGAGGCTACACCTTC.

The V and J genes are TRBV5-1 and TRBJ1-6; 8 nucleotides match TRBD1. Germline V CDR1 and CDR2: SGHRS, YFSETQ. Losses at the gene ends were 4 bases for V and 9 bases for J; bases not matched to a gene: 9. The CDR3 runs to 15 residues. The CDR3 DNA is TGCGCCAGCAGCCGGGAGCAGGGGGCAATTTCACCCCTCCACTTT. Translated: CASSREQGAISPLHF.

As concerns this clone: This CDR3 is also generated by other DNA sequences in the sample. This chain joins TRBV29-1 and TRBJ1-1; 9 bases fit TRBD1. CDR3 length equals 12 residues. The germline V gene encodes CDR1 SQVTM and CDR2 ANQGSEA. The J segment lost 1 base and the V segment lost 6 bases, leaving 0 bases of the junction unmatched. Here the CDR3 DNA reads TGCAGCGTGGACAGGGGGAACACTGAAGCTTTCTTT. This encodes CSVDRGNTEAFF.

The chain employs TRBV30 and TRBJ1-1; D gene uncertain. The CDR3 is made up of 14 amino acids. Germline loops: CDR1 GTSNPN, CDR2 SVGIG (reference sequence). V lost 5 bases, J lost 0 bases, and 13 bases lay in between. The CDR3 is CAWEAGSLNTEAFF. In nucleotides, the CDR3 is TGTGCCTGGGAGGCGGGCAGTTTGAACACTGAAGCTTTCTTT.

To note about this clone: Other DNA sequences from this sample encode an identical CDR3 as well. V gene TRBV29-1 combines with J gene TRBJ2-7; D call uncertain. Germline loops: CDR1 SQVTM, CDR2 ANQGSEA. This CDR3 comprises 10 residues. Trimming took 4 bases from V and 3 from J, leaving 4 bases between them. The CDR3 spells CSVGGYEQYF. The DNA of the CDR3 is TGCAGCGTTGGTGGCTACGAGCAGTACTTC.

This clone was recorded a few times. V gene TRBV7-2 combines with J gene TRBJ2-7, with 8 bases fitting TRBD1. The CDR3 runs 15 residues. Trimming took 1 base from V and 5 from J; bases not matched to a gene: 7. CDR1 and CDR2 (germline): SGHTA, FQGNSA. Written as DNA, the CDR3 is TGTGCCAGCAGCTTAGGGCTCAGGGGGCACGACGAGCAGTACTTC. Its protein product is CASSLGLRGHDEQYF.

This clone was seen a handful of times. This CDR3 is also generated by other DNA sequences in the sample. The chain links TRBV30 to TRBJ2-5; tentatively, D is TRBD2 (6 bases). The CDR3 loop spans 14 amino acids. Germline lookup yields CDR1 GTSNPN and CDR2 SVGIG (reference sequence). V lost 4 bases to trimming and J lost 5 bases, with 17 bases between them. CDR3 nucleotide sequence: TGTGCCTGGAACCCCGGACTCGCGGGGGAGACCCAGTACTTC. Protein: CAWNPGLAGETQYF.

This chain connects TRBV29-1 to TRBJ2-7; a possible D gene is TRBD1 (5 bases). This CDR3 has 13 amino acids. CDR1 is SQVTM, CDR2 ANQGSEA, per germline. V was cut by 3 bases and J by 6 bases, with 15 bases left in between. CDR3 residues: CSVESGILSEQYF. Written as DNA, the CDR3 is TGCAGCGTTGAGTCAGGGATTCTAAGCGAGCAGTACTTC.

A single count supports this clone. V and J are TRBV2 and TRBJ1-1, with D perhaps matching TRBD1 (6 bases). Germline V gives CDR1 SNHLY, CDR2 FYNNEI. Between the trimmed V and J ends, which lost 5 bases and 0 bases, there was a span of 13 bases. CDR3 length equals 15 residues. This CDR3 reads CASSPLGQLNTEAFF. Written as DNA, the CDR3 is TGTGCCAGCAGTCCCCTTGGACAGCTGAACACTGAAGCTTTCTTT.

The rearrangement joins TRBV7-6 to TRBJ2-1, with 8 bases that match TRBD2. Germline trimming cut 0 bases from V and 9 bases from J; bases unmatched to any gene: 4. From germline, CDR1 is SGHVS and CDR2 FNYEAQ. The CDR3 has 14 amino acids. As DNA, the CDR3 is TGTGCCAGCAGCTTAGCGCGCAGCGGGGGTGAGCAGTTCTTC. Amino acids: CASSLARSGGEQFF.

With respect to this clone: Additional DNA sequences in this sample encode the identical CDR3. The genes are TRBV6-5 and TRBJ1-1; D remains ambiguous. Germline CDR1 and CDR2: MNHEY and SVGAGI. V lost 2 bases, J lost 1 base, and 8 bases lay in between. This CDR3 region has 14 residues. CDR3 loop: CASSYAQQNTEAFF. DNA of the CDR3: TGTGCCAGCAGTTACGCACAGCAGAACACTGAAGCTTTCTTT.

This clone was detected a few times. This chain joins TRBV2 and TRBJ1-2; no definite D call. Trimming removed 8 bases from V and 0 bases from J, with 13 bases in between. The CDR3 length is 14 residues. CDR1 is SNHLY, CDR2 FYNNEI, per germline. This CDR3 reads CASSDYISNYGYTF. CDR3 sequence (DNA): TGTGCCAGCTCTGATTACATATCTAACTATGGCTACACCTTC. The whole variable domain, filled in from reference TRBV2 and TRBJ1-2, reads EPEVTQTPSHQVTQMGQEVILRCVPISNHLYFYWYRQILGQKVEFLVSFYNNEISEKSEIFDDQFSVERPDGSNFTLKIRSTKLEDSAMYFCASSDYISNYGYTFGSGTRLTVV.

The chain is built from TRBV30 and TRBJ2-5; D is undetermined. The CDR3 runs to 13 residues. Between the trimmed V and J ends, which lost 8 bases and 2 bases, there was a span of 15 bases. CDR1 is GTSNPN, CDR2 SVGIG, per germline (reference sequence). The DNA for the CDR3 is TGTGCCGGAACATCACAGCTGCAAGAGACCCAGTACTTC. The encoded protein is CAGTSQLQETQYF.

The chain couples TRBV19 to TRBJ2-5; 9 bases are a match to TRBD2. The CDR3 runs to 13 residues. Germline CDR1 and CDR2: LNHDA and SQIVND (reference sequence). Trimming cost V 8 bases and J 5 bases; bases outside gene matches: 6. CDR3 coding DNA: TGTGCCAGTGGACCGGGACTAGCCGAGACCCAGTACTTC. This translates into CASGPGLAETQYF.

Only one count was recorded for this clone. Here the CDR3 DNA reads TGCAGCGTTATGAGCCCGGGTGAGCAGTTCTTC. Residues: CSVMSPGEQFF. J is TRBJ2-1 and V is TRBV29-1; unclear D gene. CDR1 is SQVTM, CDR2 ANQGSEA, per germline. This CDR3 contains 11 residues. V dropped 5 bases and J dropped 9 bases, with 11 bases sitting between them.

The chain couples TRBV7-2 to TRBJ1-1; possibly TRBD1 for D (6 bases). CDR3 length equals 14 residues. Between the trimmed V and J ends, which lost 7 bases and 0 bases, there was a span of 12 bases. CDR1 and CDR2 (germline): SGHTA, FQGNSA. The CDR3 nucleotides read TGTGCCAGCACTCCCACAGGGATGAACACTGAAGCTTTCTTT. This sequence encodes CASTPTGMNTEAFF.

The chain couples TRBV2 to TRBJ2-5; D might be TRBD1 (5 bases). The V and J ends lost 2 bases and 5 bases respectively, with 15 bases between them. The CDR3 spans 15 residues. The germline V gene encodes CDR1 SNHLY and CDR2 FYNNEI. CDR3 protein: CASSERVGQLETQYF. The DNA of the CDR3 is TGTGCCAGCAGTGAAAGGGTGGGGCAGCTGGAGACCCAGTACTTC.

The chain employs TRBV2 and TRBJ1-6; possible D gene TRBD1, 5 bases. V lost 5 bases and J 6 bases, leaving 11 bases between the germline ends. The CDR3 extends over 14 amino acids. Per the germline V gene, CDR1 is SNHLY and CDR2 is FYNNEI. This CDR3 is CASSLTVSNSPLHF. The CDR3 DNA reads TGTGCCAGCAGTTTGACAGTCAGTAATTCACCCCTCCACTTT.

This clone was counted a few times. The V gene is TRBV6-6, the J gene TRBJ2-1; 8 bases line up with TRBD1. The trim removed 4 bases at V and 13 bases at J, leaving 12 bases unmatched. Germline-derived CDR1 and CDR2 are MNHNY and SVGAGI (reference sequence). The CDR3 consists of 14 residues. The CDR3 DNA sequence: TGTGCCAGCAGTTTGATTGACCAGGGGGCGAAACAGTTCTTC. This gives the protein CASSLIDQGAKQFF.

The chain is built from TRBV28 and TRBJ2-1; no clear D. Looked up from germline, CDR1 is MDHEN and CDR2 is SYDVKM. V dropped 5 bases and J dropped 4 bases, with 18 bases sitting between them. The CDR3 extends over 16 amino acids. Here the CDR3 DNA reads TGTGCCAGCAGTGGCTCGGAAGGGCGTAGTTACAATGAGCAGTTCTTC. It is translated as CASSGSEGRSYNEQFF.

This sequence joins TRBV7-2 and TRBJ2-3; 7 nucleotides align to TRBD1. The J segment lost 2 bases and the V segment lost 3 bases, leaving 2 bases of the junction unmatched. The CDR3 is made up of 14 amino acids. Germline values: CDR1 SGHTA, CDR2 FQGNSA. The CDR3, as DNA: TGTGCCAGCAGCTTCGGACAGGACACAGATACGCAGTATTTT. It codes for CASSFGQDTDTQYF.